This TCR beta chain was identified during a study of cytomegalovirus exposure and HLA in healthy donors. About the research overall: An analysis done earlier identified 100 million to 140 million unique TCR beta sequences from around 180 million T cells.

Both 60 Vbeta primers and 13 Jbeta primers went into the PCR. Profiled with immunoSEQ multiplex PCR; TCRdb holds only in-frame clones, not every one. Altogether 150,000 to 160,000 clones are present, 74% being singletons, with the ten largest covering under 2.5%. J was trimmed by 6 bases and V by 2 bases; bases with no gene match: 9. This CDR3 region has 15 residues. Looked up from germline, CDR1 is SGHDT and CDR2 is YYEEEE. Sequenced: PBMCs. The chain recombines TRBV5-6 with TRBJ1-2, with TRBD1 matching 8 bases. The sequence was obtained from a young man in good health and CMV-seronegative. The CDR3: CASSLGYAQGDGYTF. CDR3 in DNA: TGTGCCAGCAGCTTAGGTTACGCACAGGGGGATGGCTACACCTTC. The whole variable domain, filled in from reference TRBV5-6 and TRBJ1-2, reads DAGVTQSPTHLIKTRGQQVTLRCSPKSGHDTVSWYQQALGQGPQFIFQYYEEEERQRGNFPDRFSGHQFPNYSSELNVNALLLGDSALYLCASSLGYAQGDGYTFGSGTRLTVV.